What follows are 25 T cell receptor beta chains derived from one specimen sequenced in a study of OX40 agonist ivuxolimab in advanced cancers. Repertoires were generated with immunoSEQ multiplex PCR, while TCRdb's copy carries only in-frame clones and drops some. The repertoire consists of tens of thousands of clones, with around 90% occurring once and the leading ten covering approximately 16%. The material sequenced was CD4+ or CD8+ T cells sorted from blood, taken in a trial of the OX40 agonist ivuxolimab. These receptors originate from an adult with an advanced solid tumor such as melanoma, head and neck, liver or kidney cancer.

J is TRBJ2-7 and V is TRBV13; 8 bases agree with TRBD1. From germline, CDR1 is PRHDT and CDR2 FYEKMQ (reference sequence). The CDR3 sequence is 14 residues long. V was clipped by 5 bases and J by 6 bases; unmatched bases: 9. The CDR3 nucleotides are TGTGCCAGCAGCCCAGACAGGGGTCTTTCCGAGCAGTACTTC. The encoded protein is CASSPDRGLSEQYF. Filled out from reference TRBV13 and TRBJ2-7, the complete variable domain reads AAGVIQSPRHLIKEKRETATLKCYPIPRHDTVYWYQQGPGQDPQFLISFYEKMQSDKGSIPDRFSAQQFSDYHSELNMSSLELGDSALYFCASSPDRGLSEQYFGPGTRLTVT.

The J gene is TRBJ1-2, the V gene TRBV27; D remains ambiguous. CDR3 size: 14 residues. V was clipped by 7 bases and J by 4 bases, with 16 bases between them. CDR1 and CDR2 from the germline V gene are MNHEY and SMNVEV (reference sequence). CDR3 in amino acids: CASMDRRRAYGYTF. CDR3 sequence (DNA): TGTGCCAGCATGGATAGGAGACGAGCCTATGGCTACACCTTC.

This clone was observed once. V and J are TRBV11-2 and TRBJ2-1; 8 nucleotides align to TRBD2. Germline CDR1 reads SGHAT; CDR2 reads FQNNGV. Germline trimming cut 5 bases from V and 3 bases from J; bases unmatched to any gene: 6. The CDR3 is 15 amino acids. CDR3 sequence: CASSLIAGLYNEQFF. The CDR3 nucleotides are TGTGCCAGCAGCCTCATAGCGGGACTCTACAATGAGCAGTTCTTC.

This clone was detected a few times. The CDR3 region has the DNA TGTGCCAGCAGCCAGTACCAGAATCAGCCCCAGCATTTT. This sequence encodes CASSQYQNQPQHF. V is TRBV14 and J is TRBJ1-5; D remains unclear. The CDR3 has 13 amino acids. Germline V gene sequence: CDR1 SGHDN, CDR2 FVKESK. V was clipped by 3 bases and J by 4 bases, with 7 bases between them.

The gene calls are TRBV13 and TRBJ2-3; 15 bases agree with TRBD2. This CDR3 spans 17 amino acids. CDR1 is PRHDT, CDR2 FYEKMQ, per germline (reference sequence). Trimming at V came to 5 bases and at J to 2 bases, leaving 5 bases not matched to a gene. CDR3 amino acids: CASSGRTSGRATDTQYF. The CDR3 coding sequence is TGTGCCAGCAGCGGCCGGACTAGCGGGAGGGCCACAGATACGCAGTATTTT.

J is TRBJ2-1 and V is TRBV19; tentatively, D is TRBD1 or TRBD2 (5 bases each). The CDR3 has 16 amino acids. V lost 4 bases to trimming and J lost 2 bases, with 15 bases between them. The V gene's germline CDR1 is LNHDA and CDR2 SQIVND (reference sequence). CDR3 nucleotide sequence: TGTGCCAGTAGTACCCAACAAGGGGAGCCCTACAATGAGCAGTTCTTC. This translates into CASSTQQGEPYNEQFF.

The chain couples TRBV7-8 to TRBJ2-7; the match to TRBD2 covers 7 bases. Germline values: CDR1 SGHVS, CDR2 FQNEAQ. V was clipped by 5 bases and J by 1 base; unmatched bases: 5. This CDR3 comprises 14 residues. CDR3 amino acids: CASSALASSYEQYF. The CDR3 coding sequence is TGTGCCAGCAGCGCACTAGCGTCTTCCTACGAGCAGTACTTC.

This clone was seen at least ten times. The chain uses TRBV11-3 and TRBJ2-7; 7 bases map to TRBD1. Germline CDR1 and CDR2: SGHNT and YENEEA. The CDR3 contains 13 residues. The ends lost 7 bases at V and 4 bases at J; junction bases unmatched: 7. The CDR3 sequence is CASTGQTSYEQYF. The CDR3 DNA reads as TGTGCCAGCACGGGACAGACCTCATACGAGCAGTACTTC.

The rearrangement joins TRBV6-1 to TRBJ2-3; D remains ambiguous. V was cut by 8 bases and J by 2 bases, with 11 bases left in between. The CDR3 is 13 residues long. Per germline, CDR1 MNHNS and CDR2 SASEGT. Here the CDR3 DNA reads TGTGCCAGCGGTAGTACATACACAGATACGCAGTATTTT. It codes for CASGSTYTDTQYF.

The chain links TRBV6-5 to TRBJ2-7; no firm D call. V lost 6 bases to trimming and J lost 4 bases, with 10 bases between them. There are 12 residues in the CDR3. Per germline, CDR1 MNHEY and CDR2 SVGAGI. The chain's CDR3 is CASRDGAYEQYF. Here the CDR3 DNA reads TGTGCCAGCAGGGACGGAGCTTACGAGCAGTACTTC.

V gene TRBV4-1 combines with J gene TRBJ1-1; a weak D match, TRBD1 (5 bases). The CDR3 runs to 16 residues. CDR1 is MGHRA, CDR2 YSYEKL, per germline. The V end lost 3 bases, the J end lost 2 bases, and 16 bases lay between the germline ends. The CDR3: CASSHEGQGSNTEAFF. The CDR3 bases are TGCGCCAGCAGCCATGAGGGGCAGGGTAGTAACACTGAAGCTTTCTTT.

This chain connects TRBV6-5 to TRBJ2-4; the match to TRBD1 covers 8 bases. Germline values: CDR1 MNHEY, CDR2 SVGAGI. The junction had 3 bases not matched to a gene; V was cut back by 2 bases and J by 6 bases. The CDR3 length is 14 residues. In DNA form, the CDR3 reads TGTGCCAGCAGTTACCAGGGGGCAGGAAACATTCAGTACTTC. Its protein is CASSYQGAGNIQYF.

The genes are TRBV2 and TRBJ2-7; 12 nucleotides agree with TRBD2. Looked up from germline, CDR1 is SNHLY and CDR2 is FYNNEI. V lost 4 bases, J lost 3 bases, and 13 bases stayed unmatched. CDR3 length: 18 residues. In DNA, the CDR3 is TGTGCCAGCAGTGTTACGCCTAGCGGGAGGGCCGATAACTACGAGCAGTACTTC. Residues: CASSVTPSGRADNYEQYF.

V gene TRBV18 combines with J gene TRBJ2-1; 9 bases are a match to TRBD2. This CDR3 comprises 17 residues. The germline CDR1 and CDR2 sequences are KGHSH and LQKENI. V trimming: 6 bases; J trimming: 4 bases; junction bases outside the gene matches: 13. The CDR3 DNA is TGTGCCAGCTCCCCCCTGCTTAGCGGGAGTGGGTACAATGAGCAGTTCTTC. It encodes CASSPLLSGSGYNEQFF.

J is TRBJ2-2 and V is TRBV27, with D unresolved. Germline V lookup: CDR1 MNHEY, CDR2 SMNVEV (reference sequence). CDR3 length: 13 amino acids. Between the trimmed V and J ends, which lost 4 bases and 4 bases, there was a span of 7 bases. Here the CDR3 reads CASSSLVTGELFF. As DNA, the CDR3 is TGTGCCAGCAGTTCGCTAGTCACCGGGGAGCTGTTTTTT.

The chain couples TRBV11-2 to TRBJ1-2; D gene unclear. The V end lost 3 bases, the J end lost 1 base, and 15 bases lay between the germline ends. Germline V gives CDR1 SGHAT, CDR2 FQNNGV. The CDR3 spans 16 residues. Here the CDR3 DNA reads TGTGCCAGCAGCTTTTGGCACAGTTATCGTAACTATGGCTACACCTTC. Its protein product is CASSFWHSYRNYGYTF. Full variable domain (remainder filled in from reference TRBV11-2 and TRBJ1-2): EAGVAQSPRYKIIEKRQSVAFWCNPISGHATLYWYQQILGQGPKLLIQFQNNGVVDDSQLPKDRFSAERLKGVDSTLKIQPAKLEDSAVYLCASSFWHSYRNYGYTFGSGTRLTVV.

The CDR3 protein is CATGTFRGDGYTF. The CDR3 bases are TGTGCCACCGGAACCTTCAGGGGAGATGGCTACACCTTC. The rearrangement joins TRBV10-3 to TRBJ1-2, with TRBD1 as a possible D gene (6 bases). Trimming left V 10 bases short and J 6 bases short, with 18 bases between. Germline CDR1 reads ENHRY; CDR2 reads SYGVKD. The CDR3 is 13 amino acids.

This chain uses TRBV7-2 with TRBJ2-3; 11 nucleotides match TRBD1. Germline-derived CDR1 and CDR2 are SGHTA and FQGNSA. CDR3 length: 14 amino acids. With V trimmed by 5 bases and J by 7 bases, 5 bases remained unmatched. In DNA, the CDR3 is TGTGCCAGCAGCACCGGACAGGGGGCAAATACGCAGTATTTT. Encoded protein: CASSTGQGANTQYF. The full variable domain, completed using reference TRBV7-2 and TRBJ2-3, is GAGVSQSPSNKVTEKGKDVELRCDPISGHTALYWYRQSLGQGLEFLIYFQGNSAPDKSGLPSDRFSAERTGGSVSTLTIQRTQQEDSAVYLCASSTGQGANTQYFGPGTRLTVL.

The chain combines TRBV30 with TRBJ2-7; 10 bases align to TRBD1. CDR1 is GTSNPN, CDR2 SVGIG, per germline (reference sequence). The CDR3 contains 15 residues. V trimming: 0 bases; J trimming: 2 bases; junction bases outside the gene matches: 4. The CDR3 coding sequence is TGTGCCTGGAGTGTAGGACAGGGGGACGCCTACGAGCAGTACTTC. It codes for CAWSVGQGDAYEQYF.

This CDR3 reads CASSFRRSGDTQYF. As DNA, the CDR3 is TGTGCCAGCAGTTTTCGGCGGTCTGGGGATACGCAGTATTTT. V is TRBV27 and J is TRBJ2-3; D is undetermined. Germline values: CDR1 MNHEY, CDR2 SMNVEV (reference sequence). The CDR3 is made up of 14 amino acids. V shed 3 bases and J shed 6 bases, with 13 bases lying between them.

The J gene is TRBJ2-7, the V gene TRBV10-3; 7 bases are a match to TRBD1. Germline V gives CDR1 ENHRY, CDR2 SYGVKD. The CDR3 contains 13 residues. The V gene end was trimmed by 10 bases and the J gene end by 0 bases; junction bases not matched to a gene: 6. The CDR3 loop is CASEQGSSYEQYF. The CDR3 DNA reads as TGTGCCAGCGAACAGGGGAGCTCCTACGAGCAGTACTTC.

This chain connects TRBV27 to TRBJ2-1, with TRBD2 identical over 7 bases. This CDR3 is built from 16 residues. The V and J ends lost 5 bases and 5 bases, in that order; junction bases with no gene match: 12. Germline CDR1 and CDR2: MNHEY and SMNVEV (reference sequence). The CDR3 DNA is TGTGCCAGCAGTAGGTTGGCTAGCGGTACACACAATGAGCAGTTCTTC. Amino acids: CASSRLASGTHNEQFF.

This clone was seen a single time. The rearrangement links TRBV11-2 to TRBJ2-1, with a possible D match to TRBD1 (5 bases). From germline, CDR1 is SGHAT and CDR2 FQNNGV. CDR3 length: 16 residues. V lost 1 base to trimming and J lost 10 bases, with 20 bases between them. The CDR3 nucleotides read TGTGCCAGCAGCTTAGTTGGGGCCCCTCAACCCTACGAGCAGTTCTTC. Its protein product is CASSLVGAPQPYEQFF.

The chain has TRBV4-1 and TRBJ1-2, with D hard to call. V lost 1 base to trimming and J lost 4 bases, with 13 bases between them. The V gene's germline CDR1 is MGHRA and CDR2 YSYEKL. This CDR3 is built from 15 residues. The CDR3 nucleotides read TGCGCCAGCAGCCAAGCCCAGCTCGGATTCTATGGCTACACCTTC. It encodes CASSQAQLGFYGYTF.

V usage is TRBV9 and J usage is TRBJ2-1, with 9 bases aligning to TRBD2. Per the germline V gene, CDR1 is SGDLS and CDR2 is YYNGEE. This CDR3 is 11 amino acids long. V shed 4 bases and J 16 bases; nucleotides not matched to a gene: 6. CDR3 loop: CASSPGTSLFF. In DNA form, the CDR3 reads TGTGCCAGCAGCCCCGGGACTAGCCTCTTCTTC.